The present T cell receptor beta chain was sequenced within a study of T-cell reconstitution after alpha-beta-depleted transplantation in children. Unique molecular identifiers were used to barcode this TCRbeta library. TCRdb analysed the PCR reads with MiXCR anew, one entry per CDR3 protein. The sample has about 580,000 distinct CDR3 sequences; 20% to 25% are singletons. This clonotype has a count of ten or more. The source of this sequence is a boy younger than two who had a stem cell transplant for acute myeloid leukemia, so the T cells may come from the graft donor. The specimen was PBMCs, mostly from graft donor cells, collected 360 days after TCRalphabeta/CD19-depleted stem cell transplant.

CDR3 sequence reads: CASSPDPGGWSGNTIYF. CDR3 nucleotides: TGTGCCAGCAGTCCGGATCCGGGTGGATGGTCTGGAAACACCATATATTTT. The chain employs TRBV9 and TRBJ1-3; D call uncertain. The V gene's germline CDR1 is SGDLS and CDR2 YYNGEE. V was shortened by 5 bases and J by 1 base, with 19 bases between the two germline ends. The CDR3 consists of 17 residues.